Listed below are T cell receptor beta chains from one sample, sequenced in a study of shared clonotypes between healthy human individuals. The assay was immunoSEQ multiplex PCR, and TCRdb's table has in-frame clones only and misses some. The table includes around 720,000 clones, around four fifths detected once. Source material: memory CD4+ T cells sorted from blood. The receptor set was obtained from a woman in her 30s in good health. CDR3s include the opening cysteine and the closing phenylalanine or tryptophan. D genes are given only for firm matches. A row's size may be missing; if present it is once, few, many or a size class.

abundance	v_gene	d_gene	j_gene	CDR3aa	CDR3nt
-	TRBV14	TRBD1	TRBJ2-3	CASSPRTGRGTDTQYF	TGTGCCAGCAGCCCCCGGACAGGGCGAGGCACAGATACGCAGTATTTT
-	TRBV7-9	TRBD1	TRBJ2-2	CASSLGTVNTGELFF	TGTGCCAGCAGCTTGGGGACAGTTAACACCGGGGAGCTGTTTTTT
-	TRBV11-2	-	TRBJ2-3	CASSLIGQGSTDTQYF	TGTGCCAGCAGCCTCATTGGGCAGGGTAGCACAGATACGCAGTATTTT
-	TRBV28	TRBD2	TRBJ2-2	CASSSPPGTSGANTGELFF	TGTGCCAGCAGTTCCCCTCCCGGGACTAGCGGGGCGAACACCGGGGAGCTGTTTTTT
-	TRBV7-2	TRBD2	TRBJ2-3	CASSLGVGLAGADTQYF	TGTGCCAGCAGCTTAGGTGTAGGGCTAGCGGGGGCAGATACGCAGTATTTT
-	TRBV11-2	-	TRBJ1-1	CASSKGGAGGATEAFF	TGTGCCAGCAGCAAAGGTGGGGCAGGTGGGGCCACTGAAGCTTTCTTT
-	TRBV5-1	-	TRBJ2-7	CASSGGLDSYEQYF	TGCGCCAGCAGCGGGGGACTGGACTCCTACGAGCAGTACTTC
few	TRBV6-6	TRBD1	TRBJ1-5	CASRNRQGPQPQHF	TGTGCCAGCAGGAACAGACAGGGGCCGCAGCCCCAGCATTTT
-	TRBV5-1	-	TRBJ2-5	CASSLVSGQIQETQYF	TGCGCCAGCAGCTTGGTATCCGGGCAGATCCAAGAGACCCAGTACTTC
-	TRBV7-9	TRBD1	TRBJ2-7	CASSLGTGKTYEQYF	TGTGCCAGCAGCTTAGGGACAGGAAAAACCTACGAGCAGTACTTC
-	TRBV5-1	-	TRBJ2-7	CASSLGLNYEQYF	TGCGCCAGCAGCTTGGGACTCAACTACGAGCAGTACTTC
-	TRBV5-1	-	TRBJ1-4	CASSLQGLGEKLFF	TGCGCCAGCAGCTTGCAGGGGTTGGGTGAAAAACTGTTTTTT
-	TRBV19	-	TRBJ1-1	CASSAGTPTGTEAFF	TGTGCCAGTAGTGCCGGGACCCCAACGGGTACTGAAGCTTTCTTT
few	TRBV6-1	TRBD1	TRBJ2-3	CASSEGGGRGADTQYF	TGTGCCAGCAGCGAAGGGGGCGGGCGAGGAGCAGATACGCAGTATTTT
few	TRBV6-5	TRBD1	TRBJ1-4	CASRQGANEKLFF	TGTGCCAGCAGACAGGGGGCGAATGAAAAACTGTTTTTT
-	TRBV5-4	TRBD1	TRBJ1-1	CACSLGTGTLNTEAFF	TGTGCCTGCTCTTTAGGGACAGGGACATTGAACACTGAAGCTTTCTTT
-	TRBV19	-	TRBJ2-3	CASRVAASWMDTQYF	TGTGCCAGTAGGGTAGCGGCAAGTTGGATGGATACGCAGTATTTT
-	TRBV5-1	-	TRBJ1-5	CASSYDSNQPQHF	TGCGCCAGCAGCTACGACAGCAATCAGCCCCAGCATTTT
-	TRBV7-9	-	TRBJ2-5	CASSLDGMGLAETQYF	TGTGCCAGCAGCTTAGATGGCATGGGTCTGGCCGAGACCCAGTACTTC
-	TRBV9	TRBD1	TRBJ2-3	CASSARTGTDTQYF	TGTGCCAGCAGCGCGAGGACAGGGACAGATACGCAGTATTTT
-	TRBV5-1	-	TRBJ1-2	CASSLAQTTQRYTF	TGCGCCAGCAGCTTGGCCCAGACTACTCAGCGCTACACCTTC
many	TRBV19	-	TRBJ1-5	CASSVGLGYSNQPQHF	TGTGCCAGTAGTGTCGGCTTAGGATATAGCAATCAGCCCCAGCATTTT
-	TRBV6-1	TRBD2	TRBJ2-7	CASSEMASGRAFVYEQYF	TGTGCCAGCAGTGAAATGGCTAGCGGGAGGGCCTTCGTCTACGAGCAGTACTTC
once	TRBV19	-	TRBJ2-7	CASSPQEGGSYEQYF	TGTGCCAGTAGTCCTCAAGAAGGGGGTTCATACGAGCAGTACTTC
-	TRBV5-5	TRBD1	TRBJ1-5	CASSTGTGSPSSNQPQHF	TGTGCCAGCAGCACCGGGACAGGGTCTCCTAGTAGCAATCAGCCCCAGCATTTT
-	TRBV27	-	TRBJ2-6	CASSFRDSGANVLTF	TGTGCCAGCAGTTTTAGGGACTCTGGGGCCAACGTCCTGACTTTC
-	TRBV27	TRBD1	TRBJ1-2	CASRGTGYGYTF	TGTGCCAGCAGGGGGACAGGGTATGGCTACACCTTC
-	TRBV28	-	TRBJ2-1	CASSLGSYNEQFF	TGTGCCAGCAGTTTGGGCTCCTACAATGAGCAGTTCTTC